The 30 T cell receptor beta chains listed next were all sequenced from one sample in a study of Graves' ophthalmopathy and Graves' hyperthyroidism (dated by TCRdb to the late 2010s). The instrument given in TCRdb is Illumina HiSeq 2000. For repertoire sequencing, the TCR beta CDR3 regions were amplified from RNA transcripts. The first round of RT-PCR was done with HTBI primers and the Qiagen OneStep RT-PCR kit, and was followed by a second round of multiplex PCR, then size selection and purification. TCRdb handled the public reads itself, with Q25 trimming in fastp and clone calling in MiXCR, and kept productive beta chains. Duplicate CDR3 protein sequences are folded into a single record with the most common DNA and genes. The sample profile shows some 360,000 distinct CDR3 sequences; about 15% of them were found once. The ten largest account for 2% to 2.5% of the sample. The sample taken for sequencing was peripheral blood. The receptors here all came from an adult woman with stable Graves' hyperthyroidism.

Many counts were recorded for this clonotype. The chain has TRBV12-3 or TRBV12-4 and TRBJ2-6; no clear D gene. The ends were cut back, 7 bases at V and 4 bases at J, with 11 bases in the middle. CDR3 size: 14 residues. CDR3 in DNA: TGTGCCAGCACCCCGGTGCCCGGGGCCAACGTCCTGACTTTC. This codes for CASTPVPGANVLTF.

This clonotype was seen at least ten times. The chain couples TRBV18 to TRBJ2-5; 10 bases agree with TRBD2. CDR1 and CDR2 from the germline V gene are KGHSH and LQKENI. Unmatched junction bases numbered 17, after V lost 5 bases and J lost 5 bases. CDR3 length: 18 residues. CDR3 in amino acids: CASSALAILAGGAETQYF. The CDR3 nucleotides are TGTGCCAGCTCAGCACTGGCGATATTAGCGGGAGGAGCCGAGACCCAGTACTTC.

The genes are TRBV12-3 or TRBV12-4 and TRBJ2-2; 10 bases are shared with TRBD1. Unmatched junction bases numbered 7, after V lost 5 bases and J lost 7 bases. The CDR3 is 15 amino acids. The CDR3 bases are TGTGCCAGCAGTCCGGGACAGGGGTTCGGCGGGGAGCTGTTTTTT. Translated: CASSPGQGFGGELFF.

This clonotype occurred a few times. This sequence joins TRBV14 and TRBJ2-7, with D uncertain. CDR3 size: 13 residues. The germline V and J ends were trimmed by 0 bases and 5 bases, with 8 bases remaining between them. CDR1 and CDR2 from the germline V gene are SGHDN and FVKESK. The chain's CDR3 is CASSQDLAHEQYF. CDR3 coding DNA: TGTGCCAGCAGCCAAGATTTGGCCCACGAGCAGTACTTC.

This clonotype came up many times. The CDR3 nucleotides read TGCAGTGCTAGAGAGCACAGGGGCGCCGTTATGTCCGAGACCCAGTACTTC. Translated: CSAREHRGAVMSETQYF. The chain links TRBV20-1 to TRBJ2-5; 7 bases are shared with TRBD1. The length of the CDR3 is 17 residues. Trimming removed 0 bases from V and 5 bases from J; junction bases left unmatched: 15. The germline V gene encodes CDR1 DFQATT and CDR2 SNEGSKA (reference sequence).

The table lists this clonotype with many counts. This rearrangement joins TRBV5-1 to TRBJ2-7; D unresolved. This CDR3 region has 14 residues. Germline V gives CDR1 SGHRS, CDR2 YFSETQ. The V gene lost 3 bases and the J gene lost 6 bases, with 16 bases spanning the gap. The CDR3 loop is CASSYYIGDIEQYF. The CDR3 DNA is TGCGCCAGCAGCTATTACATCGGTGACATCGAGCAGTACTTC.

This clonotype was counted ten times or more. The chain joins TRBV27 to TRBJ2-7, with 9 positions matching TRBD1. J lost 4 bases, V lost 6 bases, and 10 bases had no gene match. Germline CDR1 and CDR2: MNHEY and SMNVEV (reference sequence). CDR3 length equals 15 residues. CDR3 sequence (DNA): TGTGCCAGCAGCCTTGCATGGACAGGGGCATACGAGCAGTACTTC. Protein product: CASSLAWTGAYEQYF.

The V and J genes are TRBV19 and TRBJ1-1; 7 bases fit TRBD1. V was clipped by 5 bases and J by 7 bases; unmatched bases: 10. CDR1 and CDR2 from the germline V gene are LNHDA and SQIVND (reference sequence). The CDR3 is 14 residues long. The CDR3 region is CASSAEGATYEAFF. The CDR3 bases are TGTGCCAGTAGTGCCGAGGGGGCGACTTATGAAGCTTTCTTT.

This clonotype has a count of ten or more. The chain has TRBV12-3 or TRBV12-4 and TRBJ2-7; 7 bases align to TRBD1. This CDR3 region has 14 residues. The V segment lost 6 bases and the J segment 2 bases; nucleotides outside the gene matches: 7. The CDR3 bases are TGTGCCAGCAGAAAGGGGGCAGGTACCTACGAGCAGTACTTC. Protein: CASRKGAGTYEQYF.

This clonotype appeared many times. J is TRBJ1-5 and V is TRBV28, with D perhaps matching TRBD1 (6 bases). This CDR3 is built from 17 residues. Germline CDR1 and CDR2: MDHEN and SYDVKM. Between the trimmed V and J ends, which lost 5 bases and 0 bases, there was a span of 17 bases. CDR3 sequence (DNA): TGTGCCAGCAGTCCCCCCGGGGCGGGGGCTAGCAATCAGCCCCAGCATTTT. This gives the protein CASSPPGAGASNQPQHF. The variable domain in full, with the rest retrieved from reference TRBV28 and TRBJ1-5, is DVKVTQSSRYLVKRTGEKVFLECVQDMDHENMFWYRQDPGLGLRLIYFSYDVKMKEKGDIPEGYSVSREKKERFSLILESASTNQTSMYLCASSPPGAGASNQPQHFGDGTRLSIL.

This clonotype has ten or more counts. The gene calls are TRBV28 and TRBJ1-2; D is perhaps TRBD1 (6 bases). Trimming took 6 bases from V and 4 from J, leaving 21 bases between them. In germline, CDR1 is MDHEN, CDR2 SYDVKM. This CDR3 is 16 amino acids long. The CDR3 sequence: CASSQEGGGTTYGYTF. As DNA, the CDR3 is TGTGCCAGCAGCCAAGAGGGGGGGGGAACGACCTATGGCTACACCTTC.

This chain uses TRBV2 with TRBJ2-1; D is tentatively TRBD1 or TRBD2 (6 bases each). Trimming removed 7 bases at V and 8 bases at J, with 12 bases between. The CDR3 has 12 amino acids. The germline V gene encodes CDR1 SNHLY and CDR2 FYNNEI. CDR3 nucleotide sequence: TGTGCCAGCACCGGAGGGGGAGATGAGCAGTTCTTC. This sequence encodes CASTGGGDEQFF.

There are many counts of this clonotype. CDR3 DNA sequence: TGTGCCAGCAGTGAAGCCGGCCCCTACGAGCAGTACTTC. This translates into CASSEAGPYEQYF. The V call is TRBV6-1, the J call TRBJ2-7, with D hard to call. V was cut by 0 bases and J by 2 bases, with 5 bases left in between. The germline V gene has CDR1 MNHNS and CDR2 SASEGT. The CDR3 extends over 13 amino acids.

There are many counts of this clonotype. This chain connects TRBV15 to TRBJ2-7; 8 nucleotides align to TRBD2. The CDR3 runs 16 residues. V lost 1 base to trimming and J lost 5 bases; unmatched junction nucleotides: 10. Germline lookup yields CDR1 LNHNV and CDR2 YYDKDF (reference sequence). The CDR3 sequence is CATSRVLTGGPHEQYF. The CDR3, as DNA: TGTGCCACCAGCAGAGTCTTGACGGGAGGGCCACACGAGCAGTACTTC.

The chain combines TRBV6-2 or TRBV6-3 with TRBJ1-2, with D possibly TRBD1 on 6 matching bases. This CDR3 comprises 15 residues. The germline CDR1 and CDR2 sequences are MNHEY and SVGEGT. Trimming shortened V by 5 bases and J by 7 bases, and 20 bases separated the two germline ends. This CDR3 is CASSTLGTPRLGYTF. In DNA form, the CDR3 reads TGTGCCAGCAGTACGCTCGGGACACCCAGGCTTGGCTACACCTTC.

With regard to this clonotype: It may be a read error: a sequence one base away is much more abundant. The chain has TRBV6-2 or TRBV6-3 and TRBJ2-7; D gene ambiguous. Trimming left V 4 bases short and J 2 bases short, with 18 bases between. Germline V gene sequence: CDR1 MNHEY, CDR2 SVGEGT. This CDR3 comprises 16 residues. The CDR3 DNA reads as TGTGCCAGCAGTTCCTCATTTATCGTCAAGCCCTACGAGCAGTACTTC. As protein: CASSSSFIVKPYEQYF.

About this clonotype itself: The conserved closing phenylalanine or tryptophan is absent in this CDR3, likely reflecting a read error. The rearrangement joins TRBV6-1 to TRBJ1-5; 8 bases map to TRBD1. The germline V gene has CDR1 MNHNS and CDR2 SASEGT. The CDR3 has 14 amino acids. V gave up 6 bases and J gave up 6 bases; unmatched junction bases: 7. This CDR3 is CASRADRGGQPQHL. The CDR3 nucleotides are TGTGCCAGCAGAGCCGACAGGGGAGGTCAGCCCCAGCATTTG.

The CDR3 DNA reads TGTGCCAGCAGTGGACCAGACAGGGGGCATAATGAAGCTTTCTTT. Protein product: CASSGPDRGHNEAFF. The chain employs TRBV6-2 or TRBV6-3 and TRBJ1-1, with TRBD1 matching 10 bases. The CDR3 is made up of 15 amino acids. Germline CDR1 MNHEY, CDR2 SVGEGT. The ends lost 5 bases at V and 7 bases at J; junction bases unmatched: 10.

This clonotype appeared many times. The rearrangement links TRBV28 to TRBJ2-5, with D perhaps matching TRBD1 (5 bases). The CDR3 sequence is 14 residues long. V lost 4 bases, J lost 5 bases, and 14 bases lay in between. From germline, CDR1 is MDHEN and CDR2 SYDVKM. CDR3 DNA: TGTGCCAGCAGTTCCCGACAGTTGTGGGAGACCCAGTACTTC. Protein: CASSSRQLWETQYF.

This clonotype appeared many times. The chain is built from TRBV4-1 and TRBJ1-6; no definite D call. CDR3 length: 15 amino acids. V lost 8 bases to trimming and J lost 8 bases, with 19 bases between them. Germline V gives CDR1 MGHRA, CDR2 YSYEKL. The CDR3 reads CASLIGLVIYSPLHF. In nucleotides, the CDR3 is TGCGCCAGCCTGATCGGGTTGGTGATATATTCACCCCTCCACTTT.

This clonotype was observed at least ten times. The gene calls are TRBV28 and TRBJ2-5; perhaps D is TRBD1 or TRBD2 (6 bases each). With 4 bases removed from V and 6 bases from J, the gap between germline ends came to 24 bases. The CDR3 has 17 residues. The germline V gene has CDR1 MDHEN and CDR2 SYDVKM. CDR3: CASSSPGGGQGTKTQYF. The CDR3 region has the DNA TGTGCCAGCAGTTCCCCCGGGGGCGGCCAGGGCACTAAGACCCAGTACTTC.

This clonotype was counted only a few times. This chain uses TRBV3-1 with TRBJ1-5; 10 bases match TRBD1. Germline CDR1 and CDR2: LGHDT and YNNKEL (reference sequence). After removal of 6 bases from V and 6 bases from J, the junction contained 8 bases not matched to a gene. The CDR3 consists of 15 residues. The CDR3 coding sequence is TGTGCCAGCAGTCGCGGACAGGGGGGGGGTCAGCCCCAGCATTTT. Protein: CASSRGQGGGQPQHF.

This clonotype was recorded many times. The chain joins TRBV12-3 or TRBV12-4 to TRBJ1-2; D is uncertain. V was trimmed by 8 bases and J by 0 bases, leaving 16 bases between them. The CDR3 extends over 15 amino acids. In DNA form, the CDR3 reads TGTGCCAGCGGTTCAACCGGGATATCTAACTATGGCTACACCTTC. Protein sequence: CASGSTGISNYGYTF.

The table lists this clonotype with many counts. CDR3 protein: CASSLPDRGDQETQYF. The DNA of the CDR3 is TGTGCCAGCAGCTTGCCGGACAGGGGCGACCAAGAGACCCAGTACTTC. The V call is TRBV7-2, the J call TRBJ2-5; TRBD1 matches 9 bases. The trim removed 3 bases at V and 0 bases at J, leaving 5 bases unmatched. The CDR3 totals 16 residues. The V gene's germline CDR1 is SGHTA and CDR2 FQGNSA.

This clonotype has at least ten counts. CDR3 loop: CASSIRTPGNTIYF. CDR3 DNA: TGTGCCAGTAGTATACGGACACCCGGAAACACCATATATTTT. The chain couples TRBV19 to TRBJ1-3; possibly TRBD1 for D (5 bases). Germline CDR1 LNHDA, CDR2 SQIVND (reference sequence). V lost 2 bases and J lost 4, with 9 bases in between. The CDR3 is made up of 14 amino acids.

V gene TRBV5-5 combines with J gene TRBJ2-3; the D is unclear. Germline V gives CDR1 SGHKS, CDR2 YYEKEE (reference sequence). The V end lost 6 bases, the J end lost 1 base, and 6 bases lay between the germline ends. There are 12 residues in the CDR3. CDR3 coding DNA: TGTGCCAGCACCCCGGGCACAGATACGCAGTATTTT. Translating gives CASTPGTDTQYF.

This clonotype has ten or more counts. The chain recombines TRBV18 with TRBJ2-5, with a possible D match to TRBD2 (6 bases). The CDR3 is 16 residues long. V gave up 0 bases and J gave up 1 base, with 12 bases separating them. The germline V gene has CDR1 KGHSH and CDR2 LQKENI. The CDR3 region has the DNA TGTGCCAGCTCACCACCCGCTAGCGAAGCCCAAGAGACCCAGTACTTC. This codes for CASSPPASEAQETQYF.

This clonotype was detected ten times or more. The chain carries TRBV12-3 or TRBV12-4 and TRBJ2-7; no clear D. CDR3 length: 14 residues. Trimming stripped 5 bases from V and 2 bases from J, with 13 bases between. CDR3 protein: CASSPDVGPYEQYF. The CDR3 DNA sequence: TGTGCCAGCAGTCCGGACGTTGGCCCCTACGAGCAGTACTTC.

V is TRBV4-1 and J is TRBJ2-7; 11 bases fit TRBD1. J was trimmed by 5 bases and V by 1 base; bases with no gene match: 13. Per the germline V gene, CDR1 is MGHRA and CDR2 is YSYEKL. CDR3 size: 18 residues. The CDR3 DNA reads TGCGCCAGCAGCCAAGTAGGTTTTGGGACAGGGGGTCGAAACGAGCAGTACTTC. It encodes CASSQVGFGTGGRNEQYF.

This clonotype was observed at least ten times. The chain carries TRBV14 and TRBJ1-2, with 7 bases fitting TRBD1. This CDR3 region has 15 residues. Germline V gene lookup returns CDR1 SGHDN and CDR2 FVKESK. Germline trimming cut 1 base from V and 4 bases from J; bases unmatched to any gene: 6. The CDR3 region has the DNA TGTGCCAGCAGCCAAGCTGGGGGACAGCTCTATGGCTACACCTTC. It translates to CASSQAGGQLYGYTF.